This is a list of T cell receptor beta chains from one sample in a study of T-cell reconstitution after alpha-beta-depleted transplantation in children. TCRdb ran MiXCR on the PCR reads and lists one entry per CDR3 protein. Of a few hundred thousand distinct CDR3 sequences listed, approximately 10% are singletons. Sequencing used PBMCs from the stem cell graft donor, obtained from the stem cell graft. These TCRs come from a human donor who donated a stem cell graft to a child with acute myeloid leukemia. The CDR3 runs from the conserved cysteine through the conserved F or W. D genes are given only for firm matches. Clone size appears in some rows only: once, few, many, or a class for an expanded clone.

J | D | size | V | CDR3 | DNA
TRBJ2-3 | NA | few | TRBV7-9 | CASSLDQGPDTQYF | TGTGCCAGCAGCTTAGACCAGGGACCAGATACGCAGTATTTT
TRBJ2-5 | NA | NA | TRBV4-1 | CASSQEWTSIQETQYF | TGCGCCAGCAGCCAAGAGTGGACATCCATCCAAGAGACCCAGTACTTC
TRBJ2-7 | NA | many | TRBV5-1 | CASSFLGGPSYEQYF | TGCGCCAGCAGCTTCTTGGGGGGTCCGTCGTACGAGCAGTACTTC
TRBJ2-7 | TRBD2 | NA | TRBV27 | CASSPLVWGGHEQYF | TGTGCCAGCAGTCCCTTGGTCTGGGGAGGGCACGAGCAGTACTTC
TRBJ1-3 | NA | many | TRBV4-2 | CASSQPGAGGNTIYF | TGTGCCAGCAGCCAACCGGGGGCCGGTGGAAACACCATATATTTT
TRBJ2-7 | NA | NA | TRBV27 | CASSYRGRAHEQYF | TGTGCCAGCAGTTACCGGGGCAGGGCTCACGAGCAGTACTTC
TRBJ2-5 | NA | NA | TRBV4-2 | CASSQEAARQETQYF | TGTGCCAGCAGCCAAGAGGCAGCCCGCCAAGAGACCCAGTACTTC
TRBJ2-1 | NA | many | TRBV11-2 | CASSPTTDMGGGLNEQFF | TGTGCCAGCAGCCCGACTACCGACATGGGGGGTGGGCTCAATGAGCAGTTCTTC
TRBJ1-3 | TRBD1 | NA | TRBV29-1 | CSVEADRGSGNTIYF | TGCAGCGTTGAAGCCGACAGGGGCTCTGGAAACACCATATATTTT
TRBJ2-5 | NA | many | TRBV10-3 | CAIRKGETQYF | TGTGCCATCAGGAAAGGGGAGACCCAGTACTTC
TRBJ2-3 | NA | NA | TRBV5-5 | CASSFWETLTDTQYF | TGTGCCAGCAGCTTTTGGGAGACCCTCACAGATACGCAGTATTTT
TRBJ1-1 | NA | few | TRBV3-1 | CASSHGTEAFF | TGTGCCAGCAGCCATGGTACTGAAGCTTTCTTT
TRBJ1-2 | NA | few | TRBV5-1 | CASSLDSQGYGYTF | TGCGCCAGCAGCTTGGATAGCCAGGGGTATGGCTACACCTTC
TRBJ2-3 | TRBD2 | few | TRBV20-1 | CSPKKGGPTDTQYF | TGCAGTCCAAAAAAGGGAGGGCCGACAGATACGCAGTATTTT
TRBJ2-1 | NA | few | TRBV6-2/TRBV6-3 | CASSYRAGPNNNEQFF | TGTGCCAGCAGTTATCGGGCGGGTCCCAATAACAATGAGCAGTTCTTC
TRBJ2-2 | NA | NA | TRBV15 | CATSRELVSTGELFF | TGTGCCACCAGCAGGGAACTAGTTAGCACCGGGGAGCTGTTTTTT
TRBJ1-1 | TRBD1 | few | TRBV5-1 | CASSPGQGVMNTEAFF | TGCGCCAGCAGCCCGGGACAGGGGGTTATGAACACTGAAGCTTTCTTT
TRBJ2-5 | NA | many | TRBV5-5 | CASSGGSQETQYF | TGTGCCAGCAGCGGGGGAAGCCAAGAGACCCAGTACTTC
TRBJ2-3 | NA | NA | TRBV6-1 | CASSLQVGATQYF | TGTGCCAGCAGCCTCCAGGTCGGGGCTACGCAGTATTTT
TRBJ1-4 | NA | many | TRBV12-3/TRBV12-4 | CASSSNGEKLFF | TGTGCCAGCAGTTCGAACGGTGAAAAACTGTTTTTT
TRBJ2-5 | TRBD1 | NA | TRBV5-1 | CASSLRTGRETQYF | TGCGCCAGCAGCTTGAGGACAGGGAGGGAGACCCAGTACTTC
TRBJ1-1 | NA | many | TRBV7-2 | CASSLVYKNTEAFF | TGTGCCAGCAGCTTAGTTTACAAGAACACTGAAGCTTTCTTT
TRBJ1-5 | NA | NA | TRBV6-1 | CASRPLDPPQHF | TGTGCCAGCAGACCGTTAGATCCGCCCCAGCATTTT
TRBJ1-6 | NA | NA | TRBV7-7 | CASSLRVGWGVPNNSPLHF | TGTGCTAGCAGTCTTAGGGTTGGTTGGGGGGTTCCTAATAATTCACCCCTCCACTTT
TRBJ1-4 | TRBD1 | NA | TRBV6-2/TRBV6-3 | CASSYAGQGNEKLFF | TGTGCCAGCAGTTACGCCGGACAGGGAAATGAAAAACTGTTTTTT
TRBJ2-1 | TRBD2 | few | TRBV20-1 | CSARTSGNLNEQFF | TGCAGTGCCCGGACTAGCGGGAATCTCAATGAGCAGTTCTTC